These 10 T cell receptor beta chains originate from one sample sequenced in a study of T cell responses to AZD1222 COVID-19 vaccine. The method was immunoSEQ multiplex PCR; TCRdb's version includes in-frame clones alone and lacks a portion of them. Among over 100,000 clones listed, around 90% were seen once. Sequenced here: peripheral blood, sampled 28 days after the second AZD1222 dose. These receptors all come from an adult who received the AZD1222 COVID-19 vaccine.

The chain combines TRBV28 with TRBJ1-2, with 9 bases matching TRBD1. Unmatched junction bases numbered 2, after V lost 6 bases and J lost 3 bases. The CDR3 consists of 13 residues. Germline V gene data show CDR1 as MDHEN and CDR2 as SYDVKM. CDR3 nucleotides: TGTGCCAGCAGACAGGGGGCGGACTATGGCTACACCTTC. This translates into CASRQGADYGYTF.

The genes are TRBV7-3 and TRBJ2-1, with 9 positions matching TRBD2. The V gene end was trimmed by 0 bases and the J gene end by 10 bases; junction bases not matched to a gene: 10. This CDR3 region has 16 residues. The germline V gene encodes CDR1 SGHTA and CDR2 FQGTGA. Written as DNA, the CDR3 is TGTGCCAGCAGCTTAACTGGCCATAGCGGGGGTGCCGAGCAGTTCTTC. The encoded protein is CASSLTGHSGGAEQFF.

This chain joins TRBV6-5 and TRBJ1-1; D uncertain. The CDR3 runs to 14 residues. Deletions cut 7 bases from V and 1 base from J, with 13 bases between. Germline loops: CDR1 MNHEY, CDR2 SVGAGI. The CDR3 loop reads CASTVHGPNTEAFF. The CDR3 DNA reads TGTGCCAGCACCGTACACGGACCGAACACTGAAGCTTTCTTT.

This chain joins TRBV6-5 and TRBJ1-2; possibly TRBD1 for D (6 bases). The CDR3 has 15 amino acids. V was clipped by 0 bases and J by 8 bases, with 16 bases between them. CDR1 is MNHEY and CDR2 is SVGAGI in the germline V gene. CDR3: CASSYSPRAGDGYTF. CDR3 nucleotide sequence: TGTGCCAGCAGTTACTCCCCTCGTGCAGGGGACGGCTACACCTTC.

The rearrangement joins TRBV4-2 to TRBJ2-1; TRBD2 matches 9 bases. Unmatched junction bases numbered 12, after V lost 1 base and J lost 8 bases. This CDR3 has 17 amino acids. Per germline, CDR1 LGHNA and CDR2 YNFKEQ. CDR3 DNA: TGTGCCAGCAGCCAAGGCCCAGCGGGGGGCCAGGGTTATGAGCAGTTCTTC. Its translation: CASSQGPAGGQGYEQFF.

The genes are TRBV2 and TRBJ1-6; D is perhaps TRBD1 (5 bases). This CDR3 region has 15 residues. V was cut by 8 bases and J by 7 bases, with 18 bases left in between. Looked up from germline, CDR1 is SNHLY and CDR2 is FYNNEI. CDR3: CASRGGPLENSPLHF. CDR3 nucleotide sequence: TGTGCCAGCCGGGGCGGGCCCCTCGAGAATTCACCCCTCCACTTT.

The J gene is TRBJ1-4, the V gene TRBV6-5; D uncertain. The CDR3 covers 15 residues. Germline values: CDR1 MNHEY, CDR2 SVGAGI. The V and J ends lost 4 bases and 0 bases respectively, with 9 bases between them. In nucleotides, the CDR3 is TGTGCCAGCAGTTTCACAGTTGCAACTAATGAAAAACTGTTTTTT. Its translation is CASSFTVATNEKLFF.

This chain joins TRBV20-1 and TRBJ2-1, with TRBD2 matching over 8 bases. Germline V gene sequence: CDR1 DFQATT, CDR2 SNEGSKA (reference sequence). The ends lost 3 bases at V and 8 bases at J; junction bases unmatched: 12. CDR3 length equals 15 residues. The CDR3 sequence is CSASTPGLGADEQFF. CDR3 nucleotide sequence: TGCAGTGCTAGTACTCCGGGACTAGGGGCCGATGAGCAGTTCTTC.

V is TRBV29-1 and J is TRBJ1-2; TRBD1 might be the D (5 bases). The CDR3 length is 11 residues. V dropped 8 bases and J dropped 7 bases, with 14 bases sitting between them. Germline CDR1 reads SQVTM; CDR2 reads ANQGSEA. CDR3 in amino acids: CSTRQSGGYTF. CDR3 in DNA: TGCAGCACCCGACAGTCGGGTGGCTACACCTTC.

This rearrangement joins TRBV3-1 (or the pseudogene TRBV3-2) to TRBJ1-3; 8 nucleotides agree with TRBD1. The CDR3 covers 19 residues. Losses at the gene ends were 0 bases for V and 3 bases for J; bases not matched to a gene: 13. Germline V lookup: CDR1 LGHDT, CDR2 YNNKEL (reference sequence). The CDR3 sequence: CASSQDTTDRGIVGNTIYF. The CDR3 DNA sequence: TGTGCCAGCAGCCAAGATACCACTGACAGGGGAATTGTTGGAAACACCATATATTTT.